The source of this T cell receptor beta chain is a study of tumor-infiltrating lymphocytes in primary liver carcinoma. Trimming removed 4 bases at V and 4 bases at J, with 12 bases between. The germline V gene has CDR1 PRHDT and CDR2 FYEKMQ (reference sequence). CDR3 size: 14 residues. Synthesis of TCR beta cDNA was carried out from 500 ng total RNA with a constant-region primer. Researchers made the TCR beta libraries by running three nested multiplex PCR rounds with slightly modified ARM-PCR. Amplification in the first two PCR rounds was performed using TRBV1-TRBV30 forward primers and a C-beta reverse primer for roughly 9 cycles each. TCRdb re-called the multiplex PCR reads with MiXCR, one entry per CDR3 protein. Here the sample spans 310,000 or so distinct CDR3 sequences, approximately 58% being singletons. Out of unsorted whole blood came the blood RNA, and germline DNA was extracted as well.

The sequence was obtained from a woman aged 30 to 39 with primary liver carcinoma and hepatitis B virus infection. This chain joins TRBV13 and TRBJ2-3; no firm D call. Sequenced material: peripheral blood. CDR3 in amino acids: CASSSVSRADTQYF. DNA for the CDR3: TGTGCCAGCAGCTCCGTTTCTAGGGCAGATACGCAGTATTTT.